These 6 T cell receptor beta chains share one sample of origin, sequenced in a study of CD8 T cells in Susac syndrome. Random hexamers served to reverse transcribe roughly 0.5 to 1 ug RNA. TCRdb passed the immunoSEQ multiplex PCR reads through MiXCR, listing each CDR3 protein once. The sample consists of some 250,000 distinct CDR3 sequences, 90% to 97% of them appearing once. The sequenced sample was CD4+ T cells from PBMCs. All receptors derive from a human donor with Susac syndrome.

The gene calls are TRBV11-2 and TRBJ2-1, with 7 bases identical to TRBD1. From germline, CDR1 is SGHAT and CDR2 FQNNGV. The CDR3 is 16 residues long. V gave up 5 bases and J gave up 0 bases; unmatched junction bases: 7. The CDR3 here is CASSPYNRGSYNEQFF. The CDR3 bases are TGTGCCAGCAGCCCCTACAACAGGGGCTCCTACAATGAGCAGTTCTTC.

The chain carries TRBV27 and TRBJ2-7, with D perhaps assigned TRBD1 or TRBD2 (7 bases each). With 6 bases removed from V and 5 bases from J, the gap between germline ends came to 14 bases. The V gene's germline CDR1 is MNHEY and CDR2 SMNVEV (reference sequence). There are 13 residues in the CDR3. As DNA, the CDR3 is TGTGCCAGCAGGTTGGGAGGGGGCGACGAGCAGTACTTC. Amino acids: CASRLGGGDEQYF.

This clonotype was recorded only once. The gene calls are TRBV29-1 and TRBJ2-3; D is undetermined. Germline CDR1 is SQVTM and CDR2 is ANQGSEA. V lost 0 bases and J 3 bases, leaving 16 bases between the germline ends. This CDR3 has 16 amino acids. The CDR3 coding sequence is TGCAGCGTTGAAGATGAGTCCCTCCTGGGGACAGATACGCAGTATTTT. Protein product: CSVEDESLLGTDTQYF.

The chain uses TRBV25-1 and TRBJ1-2; D is undetermined. V was shortened by 2 bases and J by 1 base, with 5 bases between the two germline ends. Germline V lookup: CDR1 MGHDK, CDR2 SYGVNS. The CDR3 spans 13 residues. CDR3 nucleotide sequence: TGTGCCAGCAGTGAAGGGGATAACTATGGCTACACCTTC. It yields the protein CASSEGDNYGYTF.

This chain connects TRBV12-3 or TRBV12-4 to TRBJ2-6; D gene uncertain. This CDR3 is 15 amino acids long. V was cut by 2 bases and J by 3 bases, with 8 bases left in between. The CDR3, as DNA: TGTGCCAGCAGTTTACCTTCTGGTGGGGCCAACGTCCTGACTTTC. Its translation is CASSLPSGGANVLTF.

The chain recombines TRBV29-1 with TRBJ2-1; a weak D match, TRBD2 (6 bases). The CDR3 extends over 12 amino acids. Trimming took off 7 bases at V and 0 bases at J, with 7 bases between the two ends. Per the germline V gene, CDR1 is SQVTM and CDR2 is ANQGSEA. The CDR3 sequence: CSGRASYNEQFF. CDR3 sequence (DNA): TGCAGCGGGAGGGCCTCCTACAATGAGCAGTTCTTC.